The present T cell receptor (beta chain) was sequenced within a study of human T cells and chemical hapten exposure. Study at large: The patients were mostly female; they had alopecia areata, totalis or universalis.

The CDR3 spans 12 residues. Germline lookup yields CDR1 SNHLY and CDR2 FYNNEI. V was pared by 4 bases and J by 4 bases, with 5 bases between. TCRdb passed the RACE reads through MiXCR, listing each CDR3 protein once. In the table there are about 270,000 distinct CDR3 sequences, roughly 7.4% of which are singletons. The time point was: pre-sensitization, week 0. The treatment is: therapeutic diphenylcyclopropenone sensitization with weekly scalp DPC. Blood draws came before every patch-test application. The origin of this receptor is a man aged 18-30 years with alopecia areata. Some clones in this sample may be carry-over from other donors' samples. Material: whole blood, obtained in connection with sensitization to the hapten diphenylcyclopropenone (DPC). The V call is TRBV2, the J call TRBJ1-5; D unclear. As DNA, the CDR3 is TGTGCCAGCAGTGGGCCAAATCAGCCCCAGCATTTT. It specifies CASSGPNQPQHF.